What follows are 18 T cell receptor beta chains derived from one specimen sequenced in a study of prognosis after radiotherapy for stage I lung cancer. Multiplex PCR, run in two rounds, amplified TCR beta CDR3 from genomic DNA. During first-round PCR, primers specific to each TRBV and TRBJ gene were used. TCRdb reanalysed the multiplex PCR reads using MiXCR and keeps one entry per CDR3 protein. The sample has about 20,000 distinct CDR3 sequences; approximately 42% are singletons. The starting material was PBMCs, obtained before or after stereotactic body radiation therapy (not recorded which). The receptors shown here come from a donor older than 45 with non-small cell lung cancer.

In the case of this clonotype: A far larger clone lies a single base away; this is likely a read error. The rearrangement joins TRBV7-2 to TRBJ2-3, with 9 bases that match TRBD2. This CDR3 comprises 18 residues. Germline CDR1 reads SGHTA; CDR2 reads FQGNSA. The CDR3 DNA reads TGTGCCAGCAGCTTATTGGGGGCTAGCGGGATGAGGGCAGATACGAAGTATTTT. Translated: CASSLLGASGMRADTKYF.

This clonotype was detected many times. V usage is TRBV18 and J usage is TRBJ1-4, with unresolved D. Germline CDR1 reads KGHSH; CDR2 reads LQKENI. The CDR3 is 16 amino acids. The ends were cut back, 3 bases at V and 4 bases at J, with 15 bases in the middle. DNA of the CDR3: TGTGCCAGCTCACCGCCGAACGGAGCTTTTAATGAAAAACTGTTTTTT. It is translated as CASSPPNGAFNEKLFF.

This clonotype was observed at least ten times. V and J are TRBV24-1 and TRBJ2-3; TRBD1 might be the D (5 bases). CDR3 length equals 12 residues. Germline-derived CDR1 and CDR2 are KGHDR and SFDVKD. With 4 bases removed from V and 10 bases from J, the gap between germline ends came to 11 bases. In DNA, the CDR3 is TGTGCCACCAGTGACCCAGGGTCACCGCAGTATTTT. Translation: CATSDPGSPQYF.

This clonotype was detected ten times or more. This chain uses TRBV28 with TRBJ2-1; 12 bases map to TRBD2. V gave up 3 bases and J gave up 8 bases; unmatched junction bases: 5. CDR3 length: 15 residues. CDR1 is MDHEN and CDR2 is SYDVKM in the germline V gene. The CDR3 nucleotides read TGTGCCAGCAGTTTGGCTAGCGGGAGGGGGTATGAGCAGTTCTTC. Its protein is CASSLASGRGYEQFF. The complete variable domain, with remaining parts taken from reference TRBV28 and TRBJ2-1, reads DVKVTQSSRYLVKRTGEKVFLECVQDMDHENMFWYRQDPGLGLRLIYFSYDVKMKEKGDIPEGYSVSREKKERFSLILESASTNQTSMYLCASSLASGRGYEQFFGPGTRLTVL.

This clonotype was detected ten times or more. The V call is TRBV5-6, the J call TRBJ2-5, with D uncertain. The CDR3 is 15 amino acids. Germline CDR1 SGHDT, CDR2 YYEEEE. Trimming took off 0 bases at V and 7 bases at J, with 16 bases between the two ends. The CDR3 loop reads CASSLAALTHRTQYF. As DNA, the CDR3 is TGTGCCAGCAGCTTGGCAGCCCTCACCCATCGGACCCAGTACTTC.

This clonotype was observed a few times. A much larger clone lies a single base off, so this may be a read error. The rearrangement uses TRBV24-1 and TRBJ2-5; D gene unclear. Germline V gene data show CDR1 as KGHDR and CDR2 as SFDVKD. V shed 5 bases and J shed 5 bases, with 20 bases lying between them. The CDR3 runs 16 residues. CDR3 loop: CATSGGVGSLGETQYF. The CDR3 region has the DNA TGTGCCACCAGTGGGGGTGTGGGATCGCTGGGGGAGACCCAGTACTTC.

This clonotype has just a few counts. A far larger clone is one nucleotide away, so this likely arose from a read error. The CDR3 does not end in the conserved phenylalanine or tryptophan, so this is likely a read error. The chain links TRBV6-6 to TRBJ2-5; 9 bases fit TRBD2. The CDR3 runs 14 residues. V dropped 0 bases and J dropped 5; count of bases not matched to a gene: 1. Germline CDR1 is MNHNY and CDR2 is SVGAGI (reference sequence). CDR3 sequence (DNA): TGTGCCAGCAGTTACTCTGCGGGAGGGGAGACCCAGTACTCC. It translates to CASSYSAGGETQYS.

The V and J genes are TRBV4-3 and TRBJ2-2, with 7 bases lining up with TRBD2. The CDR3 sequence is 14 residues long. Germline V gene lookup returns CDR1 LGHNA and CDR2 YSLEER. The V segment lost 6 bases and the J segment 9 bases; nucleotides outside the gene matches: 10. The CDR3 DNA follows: TGCGCCAGCAGTCCTTGGGGGGGGACCTGGGAGCTGTTTTTT. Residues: CASSPWGGTWELFF.

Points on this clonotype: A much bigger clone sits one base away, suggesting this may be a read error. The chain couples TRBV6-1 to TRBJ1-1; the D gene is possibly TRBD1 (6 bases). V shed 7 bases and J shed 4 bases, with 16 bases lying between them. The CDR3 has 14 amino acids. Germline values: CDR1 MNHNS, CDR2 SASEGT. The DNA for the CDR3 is TGTGCCAGCATCCCCGGGACATTGAGCACTGAAGCTTTCTTT. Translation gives CASIPGTLSTEAFF.

DNA for the CDR3: TGCAGTGCTCCCCAAATGTCCAACTATGGCTACACCTTC. This gives the protein CSAPQMSNYGYTF. The rearrangement links TRBV20-1 to TRBJ1-2; D remains ambiguous. V shed 5 bases and J shed 2 bases, with 12 bases lying between them. Looked up from germline, CDR1 is DFQATT and CDR2 is SNEGSKA (reference sequence). The CDR3 contains 13 residues.

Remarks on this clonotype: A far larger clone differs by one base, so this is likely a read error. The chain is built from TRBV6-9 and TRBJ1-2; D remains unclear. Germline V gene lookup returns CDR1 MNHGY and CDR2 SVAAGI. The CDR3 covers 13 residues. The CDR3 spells CAGSYGGSYGYTF. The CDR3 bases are TGTGCCGGCAGTTACGGCGGGTCCTATGGCTACACCTTC.

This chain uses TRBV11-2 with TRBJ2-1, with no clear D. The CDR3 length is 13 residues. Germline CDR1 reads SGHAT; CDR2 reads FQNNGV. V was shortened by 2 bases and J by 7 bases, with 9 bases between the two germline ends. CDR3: CASSLTLRNEQFF. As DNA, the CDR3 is TGTGCCAGCAGCTTAACCCTAAGAAATGAGCAGTTCTTC.

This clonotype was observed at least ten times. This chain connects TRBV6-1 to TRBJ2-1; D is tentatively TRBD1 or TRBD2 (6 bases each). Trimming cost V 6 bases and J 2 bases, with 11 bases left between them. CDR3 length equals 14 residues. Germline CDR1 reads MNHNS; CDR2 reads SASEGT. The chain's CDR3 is CASSLRGPYNEQFF. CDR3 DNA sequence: TGTGCCAGCAGCCTCCGGGGGCCCTACAATGAGCAGTTCTTC.

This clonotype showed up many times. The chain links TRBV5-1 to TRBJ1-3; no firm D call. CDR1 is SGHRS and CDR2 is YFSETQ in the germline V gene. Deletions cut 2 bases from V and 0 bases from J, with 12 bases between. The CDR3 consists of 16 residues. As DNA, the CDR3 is TGCGCCAGCAGCTTACCAGGACTGAACTCTGGAAACACCATATATTTT. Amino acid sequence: CASSLPGLNSGNTIYF. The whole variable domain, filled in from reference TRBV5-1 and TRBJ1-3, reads KAGVTQTPRYLIKTRGQQVTLSCSPISGHRSVSWYQQTPGQGLQFLFEYFSETQRNKGNFPGRFSGRQFSNSRSEMNVSTLELGDSALYLCASSLPGLNSGNTIYFGEGSWLTVV.

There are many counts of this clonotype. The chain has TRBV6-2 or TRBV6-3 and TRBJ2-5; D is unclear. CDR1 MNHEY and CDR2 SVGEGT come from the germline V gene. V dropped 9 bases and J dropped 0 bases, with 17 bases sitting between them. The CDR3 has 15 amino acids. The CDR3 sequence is CASQRAASYQETQYF. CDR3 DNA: TGTGCCAGTCAACGGGCAGCGAGCTACCAAGAGACCCAGTACTTC.

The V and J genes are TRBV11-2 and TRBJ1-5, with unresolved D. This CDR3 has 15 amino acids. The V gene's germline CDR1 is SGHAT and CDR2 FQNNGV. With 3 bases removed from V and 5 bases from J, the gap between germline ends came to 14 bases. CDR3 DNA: TGTGCCAGCAGCTTTGCCGGGCTCGAAGATCAGCCCCAGCATTTT. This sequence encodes CASSFAGLEDQPQHF.

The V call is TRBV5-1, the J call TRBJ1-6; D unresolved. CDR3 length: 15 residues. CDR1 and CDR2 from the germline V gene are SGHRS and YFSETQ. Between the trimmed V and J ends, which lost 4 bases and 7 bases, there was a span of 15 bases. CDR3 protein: CASSTWRASNSPLHF. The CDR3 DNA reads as TGCGCCAGCAGCACATGGCGAGCTAGCAATTCACCCCTCCACTTT.

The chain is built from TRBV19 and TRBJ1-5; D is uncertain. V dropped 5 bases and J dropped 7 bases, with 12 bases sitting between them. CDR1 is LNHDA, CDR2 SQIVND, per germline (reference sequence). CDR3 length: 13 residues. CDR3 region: CASSLSNAQPQHF. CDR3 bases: TGTGCCAGTAGTCTATCGAACGCGCAGCCCCAGCATTTT.